A single sample gave rise to the 3 T cell receptor beta chains below, sequenced in a study of T-cell memory formation after mild COVID-19. From the 5' RACE reads, TCRdb called clonotypes with MiXCR, one entry per CDR3 protein. This table has about 200,000 distinct CDR3 sequences, 9% to 10% appearing once. Sequences were obtained from PBMCs or a T cell subset sorted from them (not recorded which). These receptors all stem from a man between 18 and 35 years old who had mild COVID-19 (a few samples of this study predate the infection). Cell type and time point are not known.

This clonotype has ten or more counts. This chain joins TRBV7-2 and TRBJ2-6; D might be TRBD1 (6 bases). The CDR3 is 17 amino acids. CDR1 is SGHTA and CDR2 is FQGNSA in the germline V gene. Trimming stripped 6 bases from V and 0 bases from J, with 15 bases between. Here the CDR3 reads CASSPSGHRSGANVLTF. The CDR3 DNA sequence: TGTGCCAGCAGTCCTTCGGGACATCGCTCTGGGGCCAACGTCCTGACTTTC.

This sequence joins TRBV29-1 and TRBJ2-3, with D unclear. Between the trimmed V and J ends, which lost 3 bases and 1 base, there was a span of 8 bases. The CDR3 length is 13 residues. CDR1 and CDR2 from the germline V gene are SQVTM and ANQGSEA. The CDR3 DNA sequence: TGCAGCGTTGATTTCCCGGGCACAGATACGCAGTATTTT. Translation gives CSVDFPGTDTQYF.

The chain has TRBV2 and TRBJ2-3, with D perhaps matching TRBD1 or TRBD2 (5 bases each). CDR1 SNHLY and CDR2 FYNNEI come from the germline V gene. The CDR3 spans 13 residues. The V end was cut by 10 bases, the J end by 2 bases, with 13 bases between. The CDR3 spells CANRGSFTDTQYF. The CDR3 nucleotides are TGTGCCAACCGGGGCTCTTTCACAGATACGCAGTATTTT.